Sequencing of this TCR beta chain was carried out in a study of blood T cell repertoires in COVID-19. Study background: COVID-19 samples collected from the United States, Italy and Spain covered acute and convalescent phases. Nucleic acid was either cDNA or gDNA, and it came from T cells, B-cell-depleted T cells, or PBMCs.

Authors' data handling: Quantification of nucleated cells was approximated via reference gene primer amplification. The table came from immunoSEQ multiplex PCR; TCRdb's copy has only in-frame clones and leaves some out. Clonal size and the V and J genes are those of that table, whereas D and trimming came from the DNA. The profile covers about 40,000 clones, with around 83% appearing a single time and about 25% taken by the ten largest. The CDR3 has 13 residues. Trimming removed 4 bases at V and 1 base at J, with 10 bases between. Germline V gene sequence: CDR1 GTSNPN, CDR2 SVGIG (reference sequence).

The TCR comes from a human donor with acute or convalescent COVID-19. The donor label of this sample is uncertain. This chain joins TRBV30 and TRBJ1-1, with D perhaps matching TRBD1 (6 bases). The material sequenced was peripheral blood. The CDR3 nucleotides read TGTGCCTGGAACAGGGCCCGGAACACTGAAGCTTTCTTT. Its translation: CAWNRARNTEAFF.